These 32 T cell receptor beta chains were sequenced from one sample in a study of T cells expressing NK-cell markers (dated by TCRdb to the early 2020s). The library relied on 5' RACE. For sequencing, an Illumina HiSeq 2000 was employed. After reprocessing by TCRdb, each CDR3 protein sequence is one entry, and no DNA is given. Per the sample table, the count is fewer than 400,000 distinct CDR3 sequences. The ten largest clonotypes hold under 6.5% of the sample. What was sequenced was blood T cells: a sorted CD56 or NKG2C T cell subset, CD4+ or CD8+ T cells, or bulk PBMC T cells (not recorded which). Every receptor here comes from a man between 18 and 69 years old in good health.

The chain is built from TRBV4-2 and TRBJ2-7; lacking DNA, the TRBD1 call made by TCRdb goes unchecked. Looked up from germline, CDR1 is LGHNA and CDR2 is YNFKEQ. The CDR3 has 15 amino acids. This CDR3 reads CASSQATGARYEQYF.

The CDR3 loop is CASSSYQTAGYTF. The V call is TRBV12-3 or TRBV12-4, the J call TRBJ1-2. The CDR3 consists of 13 residues.

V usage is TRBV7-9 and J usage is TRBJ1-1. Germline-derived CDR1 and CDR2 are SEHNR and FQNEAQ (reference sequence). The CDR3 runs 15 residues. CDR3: CASSLTMVSGTEAFF.

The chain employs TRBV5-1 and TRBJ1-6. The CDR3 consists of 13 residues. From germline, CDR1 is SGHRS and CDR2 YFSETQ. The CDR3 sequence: CASRGENNSPLHF.

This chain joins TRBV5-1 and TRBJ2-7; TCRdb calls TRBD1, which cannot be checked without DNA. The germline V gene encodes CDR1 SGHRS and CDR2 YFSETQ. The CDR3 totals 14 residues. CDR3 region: CASSSRRTPYEQYF.

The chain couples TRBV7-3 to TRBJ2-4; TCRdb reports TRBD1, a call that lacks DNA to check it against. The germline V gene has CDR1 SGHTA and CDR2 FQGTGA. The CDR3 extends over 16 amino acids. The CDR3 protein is CASSLTGAGSGYIQYF.

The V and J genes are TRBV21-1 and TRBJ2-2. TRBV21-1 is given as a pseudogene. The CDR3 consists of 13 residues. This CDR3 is CASSKSNTGELFF.

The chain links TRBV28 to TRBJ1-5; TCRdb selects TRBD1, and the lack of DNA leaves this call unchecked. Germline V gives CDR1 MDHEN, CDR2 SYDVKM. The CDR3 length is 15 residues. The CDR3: CASSFWDRANQPQHF.

This CDR3 reads CASSYRGQPQHF. J is TRBJ1-5 and V is TRBV5-6; TCRdb gives TRBD1 as the D gene, but with no DNA this cannot be confirmed. The germline gives CDR1 SGHDT, CDR2 YYEEEE. This CDR3 comprises 12 residues.

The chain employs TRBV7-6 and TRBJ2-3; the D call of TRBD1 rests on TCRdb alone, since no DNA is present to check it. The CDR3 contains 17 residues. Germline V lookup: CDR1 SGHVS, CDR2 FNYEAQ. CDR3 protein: CASSWRGRDRGADTQYF. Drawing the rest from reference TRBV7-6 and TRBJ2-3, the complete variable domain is GAGVSQSPRYKVTKRGQDVALRCDPISGHVSLYWYRQALGQGPEFLTYFNYEAQQDKSGLPNDRFSAERPEGSISTLTIQRTEQRDSAMYRCASSWRGRDRGADTQYFGPGTRLTVL.

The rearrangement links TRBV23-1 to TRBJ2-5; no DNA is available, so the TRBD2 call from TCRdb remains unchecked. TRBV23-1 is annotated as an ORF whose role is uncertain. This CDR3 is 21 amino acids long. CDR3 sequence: CASSQGSLYRTSGGAVETQYF.

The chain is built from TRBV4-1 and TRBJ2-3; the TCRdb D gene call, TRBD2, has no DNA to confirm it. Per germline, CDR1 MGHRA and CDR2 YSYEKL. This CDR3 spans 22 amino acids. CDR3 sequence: CASSQDPRPGLAGGPVTDTQYF.

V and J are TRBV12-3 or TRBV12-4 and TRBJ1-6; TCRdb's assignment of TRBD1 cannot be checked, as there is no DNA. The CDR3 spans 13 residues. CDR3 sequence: CASTRQGTSPLHF.

CDR3 protein: CASSLILGAYQPQHF. The rearrangement uses TRBV12-3 or TRBV12-4 and TRBJ1-5. This CDR3 is 15 amino acids long.

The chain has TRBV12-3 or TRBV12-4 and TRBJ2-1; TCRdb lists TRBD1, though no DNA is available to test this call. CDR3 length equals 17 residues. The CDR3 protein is CASRRQGRSKGSNEQFF.

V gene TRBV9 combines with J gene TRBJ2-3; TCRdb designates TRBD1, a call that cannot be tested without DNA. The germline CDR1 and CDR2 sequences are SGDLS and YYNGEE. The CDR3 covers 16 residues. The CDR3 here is CASSVAGQLSTDTQYF. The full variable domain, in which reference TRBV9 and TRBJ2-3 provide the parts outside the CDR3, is DSGVTQTPKHLITATGQRVTLRCSPRSGDLSVYWYQQSLDQGLQFLIQYYNGEERAKGNILERFSAQQFPDLHSELNLSSLELGDSALYFCASSVAGQLSTDTQYFGPGTRLTVL.

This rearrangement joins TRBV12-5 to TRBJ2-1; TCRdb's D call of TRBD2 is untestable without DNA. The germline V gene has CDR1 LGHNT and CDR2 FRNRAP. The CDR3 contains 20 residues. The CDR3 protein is CASGLVRGLAGASSYNEQFF.

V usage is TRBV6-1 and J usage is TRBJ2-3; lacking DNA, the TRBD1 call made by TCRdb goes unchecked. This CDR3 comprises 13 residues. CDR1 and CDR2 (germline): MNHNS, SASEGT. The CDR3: CASHRGWGDTQYF.

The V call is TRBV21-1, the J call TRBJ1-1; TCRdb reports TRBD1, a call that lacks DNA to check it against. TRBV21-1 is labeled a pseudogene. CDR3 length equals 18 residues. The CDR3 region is CASSKGTQGGPWDTEAFF.

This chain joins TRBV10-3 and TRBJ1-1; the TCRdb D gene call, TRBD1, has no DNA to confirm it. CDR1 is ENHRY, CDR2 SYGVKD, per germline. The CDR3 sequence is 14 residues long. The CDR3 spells CAIYEGAGRAEAFF.

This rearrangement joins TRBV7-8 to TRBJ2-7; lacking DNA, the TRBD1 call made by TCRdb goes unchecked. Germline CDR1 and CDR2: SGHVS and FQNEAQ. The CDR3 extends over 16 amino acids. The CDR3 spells CASSKNPGTYAAEQYF.

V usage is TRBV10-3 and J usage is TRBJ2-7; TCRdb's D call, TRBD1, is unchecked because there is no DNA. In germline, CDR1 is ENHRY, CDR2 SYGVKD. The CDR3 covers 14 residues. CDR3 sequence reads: CAISDPTGPYEQYF.

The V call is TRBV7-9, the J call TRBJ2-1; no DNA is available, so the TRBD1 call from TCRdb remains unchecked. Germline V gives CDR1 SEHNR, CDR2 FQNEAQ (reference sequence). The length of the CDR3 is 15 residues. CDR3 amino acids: CASSFPAPGGDEQFF.

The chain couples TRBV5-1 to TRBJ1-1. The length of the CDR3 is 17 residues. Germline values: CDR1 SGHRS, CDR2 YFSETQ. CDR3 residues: CASSSFKGVVMNTEAFF. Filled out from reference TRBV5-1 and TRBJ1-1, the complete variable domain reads KAGVTQTPRYLIKTRGQQVTLSCSPISGHRSVSWYQQTPGQGLQFLFEYFSETQRNKGNFPGRFSGRQFSNSRSEMNVSTLELGDSALYLCASSSFKGVVMNTEAFFGQGTRLTVV.

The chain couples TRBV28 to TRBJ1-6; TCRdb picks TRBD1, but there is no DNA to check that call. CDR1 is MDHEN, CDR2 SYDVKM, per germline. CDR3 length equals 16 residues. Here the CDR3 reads CASSFAGGVDNSPLHF.

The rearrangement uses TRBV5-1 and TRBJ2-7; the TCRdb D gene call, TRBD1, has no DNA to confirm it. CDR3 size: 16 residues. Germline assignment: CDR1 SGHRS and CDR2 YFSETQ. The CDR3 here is CASSQAPPGQGHEQYF.

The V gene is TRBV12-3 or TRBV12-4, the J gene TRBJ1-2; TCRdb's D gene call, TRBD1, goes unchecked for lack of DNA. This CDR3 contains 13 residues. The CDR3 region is CASRQTGGDGYTF.

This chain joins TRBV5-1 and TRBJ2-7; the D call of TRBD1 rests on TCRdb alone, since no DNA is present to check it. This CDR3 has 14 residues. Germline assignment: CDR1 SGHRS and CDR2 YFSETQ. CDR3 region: CASSGGRGSYEQYF.

The chain's CDR3 is CASRRQPGQGYNEQFF. The chain combines TRBV12-3 or TRBV12-4 with TRBJ2-1; TCRdb gives TRBD1 as the D gene, but with no DNA this cannot be confirmed. The CDR3 length is 16 residues.

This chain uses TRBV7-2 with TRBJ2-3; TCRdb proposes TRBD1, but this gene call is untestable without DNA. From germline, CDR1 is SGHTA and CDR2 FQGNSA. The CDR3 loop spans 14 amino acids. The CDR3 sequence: CASSLAGGRDTQYF.

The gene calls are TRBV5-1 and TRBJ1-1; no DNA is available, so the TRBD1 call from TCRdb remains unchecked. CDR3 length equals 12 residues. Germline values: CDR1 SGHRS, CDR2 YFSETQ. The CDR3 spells CASSVDRGEAFF. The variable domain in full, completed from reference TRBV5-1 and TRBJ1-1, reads KAGVTQTPRYLIKTRGQQVTLSCSPISGHRSVSWYQQTPGQGLQFLFEYFSETQRNKGNFPGRFSGRQFSNSRSEMNVSTLELGDSALYLCASSVDRGEAFFGQGTRLTVV.

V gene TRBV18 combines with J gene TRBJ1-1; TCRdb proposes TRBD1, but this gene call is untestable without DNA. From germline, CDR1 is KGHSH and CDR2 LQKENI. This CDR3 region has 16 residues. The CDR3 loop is CASSTTATTMNTEAFF. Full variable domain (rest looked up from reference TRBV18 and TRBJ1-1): NAGVMQNPRHLVRRRGQEARLRCSPMKGHSHVYWYRQLPEEGLKFMVYLQKENIIDESGMPKERFSAEFPKEGPSILRIQQVVRGDSAAYFCASSTTATTMNTEAFFGQGTRLTVV.